The present TCR beta chain was sequenced within a study of blood T cell repertoires in COVID-19. Study context: Both acute and convalescent COVID-19 samples were obtained from the United States, Italy and Spain. The analysed material was cDNA or gDNA that came from T cells, B-cell-depleted T cells, or PBMCs.

Unmatched junction bases numbered 6, after V lost 3 bases and J lost 4 bases. Per germline, CDR1 KGHDR and CDR2 SFDVKD. The CDR3 contains 16 residues. How the authors handled the data: Reference gene primer amplification gave nucleated cell count estimates. TCRdb keeps only in-frame clones here, not all; method: immunoSEQ multiplex PCR. The V and J calls and clone size were taken over from that table, and D and trimming were inferred from the DNA. The sample lists around 94,000 clones, approximately 91% occurring once. The chain joins TRBV24-1 to TRBJ2-1; 9 positions match TRBD2. The sequencing input was peripheral blood. This TCR came from a man aged 18 to 30 with acute or convalescent COVID-19. The CDR3 region is CATSDDSGSGYNEQFF. For the CDR3, the DNA is TGTGCCACCAGTGATGATAGCGGGAGTGGGTACAATGAGCAGTTCTTC.